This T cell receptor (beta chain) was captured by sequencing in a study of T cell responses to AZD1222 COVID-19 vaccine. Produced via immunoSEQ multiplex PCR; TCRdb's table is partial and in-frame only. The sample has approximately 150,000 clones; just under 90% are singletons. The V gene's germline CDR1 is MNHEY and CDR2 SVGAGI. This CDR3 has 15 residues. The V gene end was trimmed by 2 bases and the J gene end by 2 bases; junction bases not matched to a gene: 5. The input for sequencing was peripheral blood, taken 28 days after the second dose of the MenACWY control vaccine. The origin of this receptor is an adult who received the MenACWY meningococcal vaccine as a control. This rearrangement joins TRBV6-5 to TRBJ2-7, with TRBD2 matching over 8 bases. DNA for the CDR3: TGTGCCAGCAGTTACGGGGCGGGAGGACCCTACGAGCAGTACTTC. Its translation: CASSYGAGGPYEQYF.